This record covers a single T cell receptor beta chain. Its specificity is not known. The CDR3 consists of 13 residues. V shed 7 bases and J 5 bases; nucleotides not matched to a gene: 9. Germline values: CDR1 SQVTM, CDR2 ANQGSEA. PCR amplification relied on 60 Vbeta primers (plus 13 Jbeta primers). Profiling relied on immunoSEQ multiplex PCR, and the TCRdb table lists in-frame clones only, not all of them. The data show 65,000 to 85,000 clones, just under 80% seen once. This entry comes from a study of cytomegalovirus exposure and HLA in healthy donors. Overall study findings and caveats: Sequencing probably produced one cluster of sequence variants that were highly shared. Later on, an analysis tied about 17,000 TCR beta sequences to HLA alleles at 0.05 false discovery rate. Roughly uniform sequencing depth across donors was assumed, possibly incorrectly. A later analysis appeared to link common viral pathogens to several of the most significant clusters.

The TCR was taken from a woman between 40 and 50 years old in good health and CMV-seropositive. Sequenced sample: PBMCs. The chain carries TRBV29-1 and TRBJ1-1, with TRBD1 identical over 8 bases. The CDR3 protein is CSGIRQGRTEAFF. DNA for the CDR3: TGCAGCGGGATTAGACAGGGGAGGACTGAAGCTTTCTTT.